This T cell receptor beta chain stems from a study of T-cell memory formation after mild COVID-19. Overall study: Largely, TCR clusters stayed within a single donor.

Each CDR3 protein gets one entry after TCRdb re-called the 5' RACE reads with MiXCR. Among roughly 400,000 distinct CDR3 sequences listed, 15% to 20% were seen once. The germline CDR1 and CDR2 sequences are SGHKS and YYEKEE (reference sequence). V lost 1 base, J lost 6 bases, and 8 bases lay in between. The CDR3 is 12 amino acids. This clonotype was observed a few times. Sequenced input: PBMCs or a T cell subset sorted from them (not recorded which). This sequence originates from a man between 18 and 35 years old who had mild COVID-19 (a few samples of this study predate the infection). Cell type and time point are not known. V usage is TRBV5-5 and J usage is TRBJ2-7; D gene unclear. This CDR3 is CASSLYAGEQYV. The DNA for the CDR3 is TGTGCCAGCAGCTTGTATGCTGGCGAGCAGTACGTC.